This T cell receptor beta chain was sequenced during a study of shared clonotypes between healthy human individuals. General observations from the study: Naive subsets generally had larger estimated richness than memory subsets.

TCRdb's table, derived via immunoSEQ multiplex PCR, lists solely in-frame clones and lacks some. Here the sample spans about 2.3 million clones, around 92% being singletons. For this clone: No antigen is known for it.

Germline V lookup: CDR1 LNHNV, CDR2 YYDKDF (reference sequence). The ends lost 0 bases at V and 0 bases at J; junction bases unmatched: 4. The CDR3 spans 16 residues. CD4+ cells were split into CD45RA+ naive and CD45RA-negative memory subsets. The V and J genes are TRBV15 and TRBJ2-7; 8 bases line up with TRBD2. The clonotype originates from a man aged 18 to 30 in good health. Some clones in this sample may be carry-over from other donors' samples. The specimen was naive CD4+ T cells from PBMCs. As for subset: CD45RA+ positively selected. Written as DNA, the CDR3 is TGTGCCACCAGCAGAGATACTAGCGGAGACTCCTACGAGCAGTACTTC. Protein product: CATSRDTSGDSYEQYF.